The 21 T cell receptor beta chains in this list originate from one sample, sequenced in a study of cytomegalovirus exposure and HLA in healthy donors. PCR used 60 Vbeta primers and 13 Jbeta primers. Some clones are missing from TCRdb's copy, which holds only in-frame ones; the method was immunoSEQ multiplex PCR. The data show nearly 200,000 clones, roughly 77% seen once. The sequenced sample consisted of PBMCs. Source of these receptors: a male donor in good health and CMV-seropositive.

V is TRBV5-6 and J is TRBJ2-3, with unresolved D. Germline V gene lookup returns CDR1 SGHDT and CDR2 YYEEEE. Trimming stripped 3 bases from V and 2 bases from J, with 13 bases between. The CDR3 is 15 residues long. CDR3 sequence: CASSSNQMITDTQYF. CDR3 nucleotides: TGTGCCAGCAGCTCCAACCAGATGATCACAGATACGCAGTATTTT.

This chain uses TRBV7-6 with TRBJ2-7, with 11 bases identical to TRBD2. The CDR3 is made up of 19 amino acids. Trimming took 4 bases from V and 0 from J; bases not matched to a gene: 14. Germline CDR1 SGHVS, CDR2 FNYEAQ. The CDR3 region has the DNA TGTGCCAGCAGCTCCCTCTTGGCTAGCGGGAGGCCGAGCTCCTACGAGCAGTACTTC. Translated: CASSSLLASGRPSSYEQYF.

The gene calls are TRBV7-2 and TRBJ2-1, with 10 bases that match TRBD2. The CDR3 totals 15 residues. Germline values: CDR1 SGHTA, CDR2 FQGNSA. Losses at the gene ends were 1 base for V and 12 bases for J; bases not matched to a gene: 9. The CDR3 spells CASSLDVLAGVVQFF. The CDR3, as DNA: TGTGCCAGCAGCTTAGATGTCCTAGCGGGAGTTGTGCAGTTCTTC. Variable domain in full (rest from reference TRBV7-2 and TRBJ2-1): GAGVSQSPSNKVTEKGKDVELRCDPISGHTALYWYRQSLGQGLEFLIYFQGNSAPDKSGLPSDRFSAERTGGSVSTLTIQRTQQEDSAVYLCASSLDVLAGVVQFFGPGTRLTVL.

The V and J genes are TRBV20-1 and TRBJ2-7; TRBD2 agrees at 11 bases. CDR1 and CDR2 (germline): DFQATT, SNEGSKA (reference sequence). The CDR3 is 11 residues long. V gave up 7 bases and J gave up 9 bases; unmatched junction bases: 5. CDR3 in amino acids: CSVAGGVGQYF. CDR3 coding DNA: TGCAGTGTAGCGGGAGGGGTCGGGCAGTACTTC.

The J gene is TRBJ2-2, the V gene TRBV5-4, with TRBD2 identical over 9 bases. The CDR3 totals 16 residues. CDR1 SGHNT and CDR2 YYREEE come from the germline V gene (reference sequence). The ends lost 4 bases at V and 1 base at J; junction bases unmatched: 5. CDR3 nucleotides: TGTGCCAGCAGCCGGACTAGCGCAGGGAACACCGGGGAGCTGTTTTTT. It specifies CASSRTSAGNTGELFF.

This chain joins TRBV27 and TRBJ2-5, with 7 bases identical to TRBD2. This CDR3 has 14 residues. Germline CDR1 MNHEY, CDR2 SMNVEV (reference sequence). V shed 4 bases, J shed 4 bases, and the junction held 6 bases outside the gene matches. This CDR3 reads CASSSQGGRETQYF. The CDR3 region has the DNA TGTGCCAGCAGTTCCCAGGGAGGGAGAGAGACCCAGTACTTC.

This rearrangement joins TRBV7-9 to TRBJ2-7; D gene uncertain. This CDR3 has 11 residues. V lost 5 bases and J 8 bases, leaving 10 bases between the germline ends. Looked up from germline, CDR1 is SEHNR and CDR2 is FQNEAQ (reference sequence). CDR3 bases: TGTGCCAGCAGCCCTTCTGAGAAGCAGTACTTC. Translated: CASSPSEKQYF.

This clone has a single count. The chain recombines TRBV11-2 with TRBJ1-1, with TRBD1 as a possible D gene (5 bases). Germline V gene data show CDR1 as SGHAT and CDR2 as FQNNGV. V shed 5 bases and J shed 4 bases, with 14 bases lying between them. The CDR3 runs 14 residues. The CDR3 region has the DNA TGTGCCAGCAGCCCGCAGGGTAGTGGCACTGAAGCTTTCTTT. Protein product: CASSPQGSGTEAFF.

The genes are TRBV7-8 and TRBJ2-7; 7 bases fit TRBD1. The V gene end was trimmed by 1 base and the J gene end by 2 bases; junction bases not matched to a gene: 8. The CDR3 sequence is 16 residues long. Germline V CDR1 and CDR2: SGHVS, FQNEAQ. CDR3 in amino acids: CASSLVATGSPYEQYF. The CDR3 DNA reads TGTGCCAGCAGCTTAGTCGCGACAGGGAGCCCCTACGAGCAGTACTTC. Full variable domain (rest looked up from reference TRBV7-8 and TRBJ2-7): GAGVSQSPRYKVAKRGQDVALRCDPISGHVSLFWYQQALGQGPEFLTYFQNEAQLDKSGLPSDRFFAERPEGSVSTLKIQRTQQEDSAVYLCASSLVATGSPYEQYFGPGTRLTVT.

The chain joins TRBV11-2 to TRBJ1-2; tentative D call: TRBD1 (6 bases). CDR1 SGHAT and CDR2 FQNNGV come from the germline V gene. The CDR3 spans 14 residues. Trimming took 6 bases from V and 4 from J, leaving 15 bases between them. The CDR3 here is CASRDTGTLYGYTF. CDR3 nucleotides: TGTGCCAGCAGAGATACCGGGACACTCTATGGCTACACCTTC.

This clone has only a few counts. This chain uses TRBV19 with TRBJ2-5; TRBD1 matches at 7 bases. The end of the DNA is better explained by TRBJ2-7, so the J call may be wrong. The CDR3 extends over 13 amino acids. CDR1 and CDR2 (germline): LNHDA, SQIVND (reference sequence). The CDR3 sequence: CASGWTGSYEQYF. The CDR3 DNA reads TGTGCCAGTGGCTGGACAGGCTCCTACGAGCAGTACTTC.

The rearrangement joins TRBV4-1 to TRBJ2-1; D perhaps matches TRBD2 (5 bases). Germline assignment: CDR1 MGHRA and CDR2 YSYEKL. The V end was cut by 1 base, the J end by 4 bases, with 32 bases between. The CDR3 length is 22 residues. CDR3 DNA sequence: TGCGCCAGCAGCCAAGCGTCTCCGGACTTACCTCCGAGAAGCGGTCCGTACAATGAGCAGTTCTTC. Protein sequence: CASSQASPDLPPRSGPYNEQFF.

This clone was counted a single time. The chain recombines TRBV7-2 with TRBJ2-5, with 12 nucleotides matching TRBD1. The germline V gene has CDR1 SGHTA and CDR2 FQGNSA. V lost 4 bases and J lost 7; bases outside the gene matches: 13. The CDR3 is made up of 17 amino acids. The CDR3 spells CASSSKRDRGRLGTQYF. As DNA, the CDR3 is TGTGCCAGCAGCTCGAAAAGGGACAGGGGGCGGCTGGGGACCCAGTACTTC.

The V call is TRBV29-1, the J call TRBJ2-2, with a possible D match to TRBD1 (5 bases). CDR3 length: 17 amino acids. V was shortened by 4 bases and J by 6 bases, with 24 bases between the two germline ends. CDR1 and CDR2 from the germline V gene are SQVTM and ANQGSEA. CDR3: CSVGLWGGRVVAGELFF. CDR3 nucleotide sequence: TGCAGCGTTGGCCTTTGGGGCGGTAGGGTGGTAGCCGGGGAGCTGTTTTTT.

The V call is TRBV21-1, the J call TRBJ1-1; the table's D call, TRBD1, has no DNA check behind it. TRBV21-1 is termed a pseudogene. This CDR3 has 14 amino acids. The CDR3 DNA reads TGTGCCAGCAGCAAAGATGGGGCAGGGGGTGTATGGGGCTTT. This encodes CASSKDGAGGVWGF.

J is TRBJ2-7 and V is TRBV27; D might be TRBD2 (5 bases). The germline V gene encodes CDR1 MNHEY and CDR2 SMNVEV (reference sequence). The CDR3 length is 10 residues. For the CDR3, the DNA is TGTGTCGCCGGGGCCTACGAGCAGTACTTC. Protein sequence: CVAGAYEQYF.

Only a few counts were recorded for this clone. In DNA, the CDR3 is TGTGCCAGCAGCTTAATACCCTCTGTCTGGGGGCGAGCAGATACGCAGTATTTT. This codes for CASSLIPSVWGRADTQYF. The chain joins TRBV7-2 to TRBJ2-3; a weak D match, TRBD1 (6 bases). Per the germline V gene, CDR1 is SGHTA and CDR2 is FQGNSA. The CDR3 runs 18 residues. V was trimmed by 2 bases and J by 4 bases, leaving 22 bases between them.

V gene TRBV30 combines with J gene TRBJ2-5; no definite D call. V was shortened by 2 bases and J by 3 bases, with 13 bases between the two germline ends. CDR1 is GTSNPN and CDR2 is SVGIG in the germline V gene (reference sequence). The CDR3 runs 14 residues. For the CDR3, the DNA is TGTGCCTGGAGTCGTCGCCAGCGAGAAGAGACCCAGTACTTC. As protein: CAWSRRQREETQYF.

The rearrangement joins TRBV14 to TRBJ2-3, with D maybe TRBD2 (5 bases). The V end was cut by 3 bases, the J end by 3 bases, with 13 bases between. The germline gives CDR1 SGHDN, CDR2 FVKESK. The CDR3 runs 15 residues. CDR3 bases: TGTGCCAGCAGCCAGGGAGACCTGAGGACAGATACGCAGTATTTT. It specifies CASSQGDLRTDTQYF. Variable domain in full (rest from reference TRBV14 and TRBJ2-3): EAGVTQFPSHSVIEKGQTVTLRCDPISGHDNLYWYRRVMGKEIKFLLHFVKESKQDESGMPNNRFLAERTGGTYSTLKVQPAELEDSGVYFCASSQGDLRTDTQYFGPGTRLTVL.

CDR3 loop: CASSLESRADTQYF. The CDR3, as DNA: TGTGCCAGCAGCTTAGAATCGCGGGCAGATACGCAGTATTTT. The chain is built from TRBV7-9 and TRBJ2-3; D may be TRBD2 (5 bases). The CDR3 is made up of 14 amino acids. Between the trimmed V and J ends, which lost 1 base and 4 bases, there was a span of 9 bases. Germline CDR1 SEHNR, CDR2 FQNEAQ (reference sequence).

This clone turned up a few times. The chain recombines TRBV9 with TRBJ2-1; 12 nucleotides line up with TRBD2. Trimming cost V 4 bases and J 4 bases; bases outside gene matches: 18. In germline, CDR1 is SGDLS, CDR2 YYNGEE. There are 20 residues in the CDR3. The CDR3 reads CASSHQRTSGALGPYNEQFF. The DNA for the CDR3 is TGTGCCAGCAGCCACCAGAGGACTAGCGGGGCACTAGGACCGTACAATGAGCAGTTCTTC.